The 26 T cell receptor beta chains below were found in one sample sequenced in a study of shared clonotypes between healthy human individuals. Repertoires were generated with immunoSEQ multiplex PCR, while TCRdb's copy carries only in-frame clones and drops some. This table holds 2 million to 2.5 million clones, roughly 93% found once. What was sequenced was naive CD4+ T cells from PBMCs. Subset meaning: CD45RA+ positively selected. These receptors originate from a man aged 18 to 30 in good health. Some clones in this sample may be carry-over from other donors' samples.

The chain combines TRBV5-1 with TRBJ1-2, with 7 bases lining up with TRBD1. CDR1 and CDR2 (germline): SGHRS, YFSETQ. This CDR3 has 12 amino acids. The ends lost 4 bases at V and 7 bases at J; junction bases unmatched: 4. The CDR3 sequence is CASSPGGGGYTF. CDR3 DNA sequence: TGCGCCAGCAGCCCAGGGGGTGGTGGCTACACCTTC.

This chain joins TRBV9 and TRBJ1-3, with D unresolved. V lost 4 bases, J lost 6 bases, and 11 bases lay in between. CDR3 size: 13 residues. CDR1 and CDR2 from the germline V gene are SGDLS and YYNGEE. CDR3 residues: CASSPWTVNTIYF. In DNA form, the CDR3 reads TGTGCCAGCAGCCCGTGGACGGTAAACACCATATATTTT.

The chain carries TRBV5-6 and TRBJ2-7; D gene ambiguous. This CDR3 contains 15 residues. The V end was cut by 0 bases, the J end by 0 bases, with 10 bases between. Per germline, CDR1 SGHDT and CDR2 YYEEEE. The CDR3 here is CASSLGRVLSYEQYF. Written as DNA, the CDR3 is TGTGCCAGCAGCTTGGGAAGGGTTCTCTCCTACGAGCAGTACTTC.

The gene calls are TRBV11-2 and TRBJ2-1; 13 positions agree with TRBD2. From germline, CDR1 is SGHAT and CDR2 FQNNGV. The CDR3 contains 17 residues. Unmatched junction bases numbered 8, after V lost 4 bases and J lost 5 bases. In DNA, the CDR3 is TGTGCCAGCAGCTCAAGGACTAGCGGGAGTCAACACAATGAGCAGTTCTTC. This codes for CASSSRTSGSQHNEQFF.

The chain joins TRBV5-1 to TRBJ2-7, with TRBD1 identical over 9 bases. The length of the CDR3 is 14 residues. Germline values: CDR1 SGHRS, CDR2 YFSETQ. V lost 2 bases and J lost 6; bases outside the gene matches: 6. CDR3 bases: TGCGCCAGCAGCTTAGGGGGACAGGGCCTCGAGCAGTACTTC. Amino acid sequence: CASSLGGQGLEQYF. The full variable domain, in which reference TRBV5-1 and TRBJ2-7 provide the parts outside the CDR3, is KAGVTQTPRYLIKTRGQQVTLSCSPISGHRSVSWYQQTPGQGLQFLFEYFSETQRNKGNFPGRFSGRQFSNSRSEMNVSTLELGDSALYLCASSLGGQGLEQYFGPGTRLTVT.

Points on this clone: At the DNA level, this CDR3 is encoded by other sequences in the same sample as well. The chain uses TRBV5-1 and TRBJ1-4; 8 bases align to TRBD1. Germline V lookup: CDR1 SGHRS, CDR2 YFSETQ. The ends lost 4 bases at V and 7 bases at J; junction bases unmatched: 6. This CDR3 contains 14 residues. The CDR3 here is CASSKDREREKLFF. The CDR3, as DNA: TGCGCCAGCAGCAAGGACAGGGAGCGTGAAAAACTGTTTTTT. Supplemented by reference TRBV5-1 and TRBJ1-4, the full variable domain reads KAGVTQTPRYLIKTRGQQVTLSCSPISGHRSVSWYQQTPGQGLQFLFEYFSETQRNKGNFPGRFSGRQFSNSRSEMNVSTLELGDSALYLCASSKDREREKLFFGSGTQLSVL.

The chain carries TRBV6-1 and TRBJ1-2; 9 nucleotides agree with TRBD1. Trimming at V came to 10 bases and at J to 2 bases, leaving 8 bases not matched to a gene. Germline V lookup: CDR1 MNHNS, CDR2 SASEGT. This CDR3 is 14 amino acids long. The CDR3 nucleotides are TGTGCCATCTCGAGGGGACAGGGCAACTATGGCTACACCTTC. It specifies CAISRGQGNYGYTF.

Notes on this clone: At one end the junction does not follow the germline gene, possibly because of a read error. This sequence joins TRBV7-9 and TRBJ2-5; no clear D. Per germline, CDR1 SEHNR and CDR2 FQNEAQ (reference sequence). The CDR3 is made up of 13 amino acids. For the CDR3, the DNA is TGTGCCAGCTGCTTGGGTGGCCAAGAGACCCAGTACTTC. It codes for CASCLGGQETQYF.

This clone occurred once. This chain connects TRBV28 to TRBJ2-7; no definite D call. The V end lost 5 bases, the J end lost 7 bases, and 21 bases lay between the germline ends. Germline CDR1 reads MDHEN; CDR2 reads SYDVKM. This CDR3 region has 15 residues. CDR3 amino acids: CASSVSSQGAWEQYF. Written as DNA, the CDR3 is TGTGCCAGCAGTGTTAGTAGCCAAGGTGCGTGGGAGCAGTACTTC.

The genes are TRBV9 and TRBJ2-2; D gene uncertain. The V gene's germline CDR1 is SGDLS and CDR2 YYNGEE. There are 15 residues in the CDR3. Trimming took off 3 bases at V and 3 bases at J, with 12 bases between the two ends. In DNA form, the CDR3 reads TGTGCCAGCAGCGAACAGCCGACGGACACCGGGGAGCTGTTTTTT. It yields the protein CASSEQPTDTGELFF.

The chain carries TRBV27 and TRBJ2-7; TRBD2 matches 7 bases. Germline V gives CDR1 MNHEY, CDR2 SMNVEV (reference sequence). The CDR3 spans 16 residues. Germline trimming cut 5 bases from V and 2 bases from J; bases unmatched to any gene: 12. The CDR3 DNA sequence: TGTGCCAGCAGTCCCTCCAGGGCTAGCGGACCCTACGAGCAGTACTTC. Translating it yields CASSPSRASGPYEQYF.

The genes are TRBV5-4 and TRBJ1-1; D gene ambiguous. The CDR3 runs 18 residues. CDR1 SGHNT and CDR2 YYREEE come from the germline V gene (reference sequence). Deletions cut 4 bases from V and 8 bases from J, with 30 bases between. The CDR3 loop is CASSPSPALPSAVSEAFF. In DNA form, the CDR3 reads TGTGCCAGCAGCCCCTCGCCCGCTCTACCCTCAGCCGTTAGCGAAGCTTTCTTT.

This chain joins TRBV28 and TRBJ2-7, with a weak D call TRBD1 (6 bases). Germline CDR1 reads MDHEN; CDR2 reads SYDVKM. The CDR3 spans 14 residues. Deletions cut 6 bases from V and 1 base from J, with 13 bases between. The DNA of the CDR3 is TGTGCCAGCAGACTGGGACACGGTTCCTACGAGCAGTACTTC. Translated: CASRLGHGSYEQYF. The whole variable domain, filled in from reference TRBV28 and TRBJ2-7, reads DVKVTQSSRYLVKRTGEKVFLECVQDMDHENMFWYRQDPGLGLRLIYFSYDVKMKEKGDIPEGYSVSREKKERFSLILESASTNQTSMYLCASRLGHGSYEQYFGPGTRLTVT.

The CDR3 region is CASSSFRGLEYEQYF. DNA for the CDR3: TGTGCCAGCAGCTCCTTCAGGGGTTTGGAGTACGAGCAGTACTTC. The gene calls are TRBV11-2 and TRBJ2-7; weak D call: TRBD1 (6 bases). CDR3 size: 15 residues. Trimming cost V 4 bases and J 4 bases, with 17 bases left between them. The germline gives CDR1 SGHAT, CDR2 FQNNGV.

The J gene is TRBJ2-3, the V gene TRBV4-1; 7 bases align to TRBD2. The CDR3 sequence is 17 residues long. The V segment lost 1 base and the J segment 0 bases; nucleotides outside the gene matches: 7. CDR1 and CDR2 (germline): MGHRA, YSYEKL. CDR3 in amino acids: CASSQGLAGFSTDTQYF. The CDR3, as DNA: TGCGCCAGCAGCCAAGGTTTAGCGGGCTTTAGCACAGATACGCAGTATTTT.

The chain recombines TRBV5-1 with TRBJ2-7, with 10 bases aligning to TRBD2. The CDR3 totals 15 residues. J was trimmed by 1 base and V by 4 bases; bases with no gene match: 5. The germline CDR1 and CDR2 sequences are SGHRS and YFSETQ. The CDR3, as DNA: TGCGCCAGCAGCAGAGTAGCGGGAGGATCCTACGAGCAGTACTTC. Residues: CASSRVAGGSYEQYF. Full variable domain (rest looked up from reference TRBV5-1 and TRBJ2-7): KAGVTQTPRYLIKTRGQQVTLSCSPISGHRSVSWYQQTPGQGLQFLFEYFSETQRNKGNFPGRFSGRQFSNSRSEMNVSTLELGDSALYLCASSRVAGGSYEQYFGPGTRLTVT.

This clone was picked up one time. The chain uses TRBV29-1 and TRBJ2-5; 12 nucleotides line up with TRBD1. CDR1 and CDR2 (germline): SQVTM, ANQGSEA. There are 14 residues in the CDR3. With V trimmed by 6 bases and J by 5 bases, 7 bases remained unmatched. CDR3: CSVSGDRGLETQYF. The CDR3 nucleotides are TGCAGCGTCTCTGGGGACAGGGGGCTGGAGACCCAGTACTTC.

The chain employs TRBV6-6 and TRBJ2-5; D tentatively reads TRBD1 or TRBD2 (5 bases each). Judging by the DNA end, TRBJ2-7 fits better; the J call may be wrong. This CDR3 spans 15 amino acids. Germline V gene lookup returns CDR1 MNHNY and CDR2 SVGAGI (reference sequence). CDR3 sequence (DNA): TGTGCCAGCAGCAACGGGGCGGTGAGCTCCTACGAGCAGTACTTC. Translation gives CASSNGAVSSYEQYF.

The CDR3 DNA reads TGTGCCAGCAGCCCAACTAGCGCCTACAATGAGCAGTTCTTC. Protein product: CASSPTSAYNEQFF. The genes are TRBV5-4 and TRBJ2-1; 7 bases are shared with TRBD2. The germline V gene encodes CDR1 SGHNT and CDR2 YYREEE (reference sequence). This CDR3 comprises 14 residues. The junction had 3 bases not matched to a gene; V was cut back by 4 bases and J by 2 bases. Together with reference TRBV5-4 and TRBJ2-1, the CDR3 gives the full variable domain: ETGVTQSPTHLIKTRGQQVTLRCSSQSGHNTVSWYQQALGQGPQFIFQYYREEENGRGNFPPRFSGLQFPNYSSELNVNALELDDSALYLCASSPTSAYNEQFFGPGTRLTVL.

About this clone itself: Different DNA sequences within this sample yield the same CDR3. The genes are TRBV2 and TRBJ2-2; D is unclear. The V end was cut by 4 bases, the J end by 7 bases, with 4 bases between. Germline CDR1 and CDR2: SNHLY and FYNNEI. The CDR3 loop spans 11 amino acids. Written as DNA, the CDR3 is TGTGCCAGCAGTGTGGGCGGGGAGCTGTTTTTT. Protein sequence: CASSVGGELFF. The full variable domain, its missing parts supplied by reference TRBV2 and TRBJ2-2, is EPEVTQTPSHQVTQMGQEVILRCVPISNHLYFYWYRQILGQKVEFLVSFYNNEISEKSEIFDDQFSVERPDGSNFTLKIRSTKLEDSAMYFCASSVGGELFFGEGSRLTVL.

J is TRBJ1-1 and V is TRBV7-7, with a possible D match to TRBD1 (6 bases). Between the trimmed V and J ends, which lost 5 bases and 8 bases, there was a span of 15 bases. The CDR3 contains 13 residues. Looked up from germline, CDR1 is SSHAT and CDR2 is FNYEAQ (reference sequence). CDR3 nucleotide sequence: TGTGCCAGCAGCCTTGACAGGTATCAAGAAGCTTTCTTT. Protein sequence: CASSLDRYQEAFF.

The chain has TRBV2 and TRBJ2-7, with 8 bases matching TRBD2. With V trimmed by 5 bases and J by 5 bases, 8 bases remained unmatched. Germline assignment: CDR1 SNHLY and CDR2 FYNNEI. The CDR3 length is 14 residues. The CDR3 loop reads CASSLTGGIDEQYF. The CDR3 coding sequence is TGTGCCAGCAGTCTGACGGGAGGGATCGACGAGCAGTACTTC.

This chain joins TRBV7-3 and TRBJ2-2; D may be TRBD1 (5 bases). This CDR3 comprises 13 residues. From germline, CDR1 is SGHTA and CDR2 FQGTGA. Trimming cost V 5 bases and J 9 bases, with 13 bases left between them. CDR3 sequence reads: CASSPRGGRELFF. The CDR3 DNA follows: TGTGCCAGCAGCCCTAGGGGTGGCAGGGAGCTGTTTTTT.

The rearrangement links TRBV2 to TRBJ2-7, with 10 positions matching TRBD1. Unmatched junction bases numbered 4, after V lost 5 bases and J lost 3 bases. CDR3 length: 14 residues. Germline V gene lookup returns CDR1 SNHLY and CDR2 FYNNEI. The CDR3 here is CASSSRTGGYEQYF. CDR3 nucleotide sequence: TGTGCCAGCAGTTCACGGACAGGGGGCTACGAGCAGTACTTC.

CDR3 sequence (DNA): TGCAGCGCTGGGCCCGCGGGCGCCTACGAGCAGTACTTC. Protein: CSAGPAGAYEQYF. This rearrangement joins TRBV29-1 to TRBJ2-7; D is perhaps TRBD2 (5 bases). This CDR3 spans 13 amino acids. The V gene lost 7 bases and the J gene lost 2 bases, with 15 bases spanning the gap. Germline CDR1 SQVTM, CDR2 ANQGSEA.

The chain is built from TRBV6-8 and TRBJ1-5; TRBD1 agrees at 8 bases. The CDR3 spans 20 residues. From germline, CDR1 is MNHGY and CDR2 SAAAGT. The trim removed 5 bases at V and 0 bases at J, leaving 18 bases unmatched. The CDR3 region has the DNA TGTGCCAGCAGTGCGCCGGGACAGGAAACACAAGGGAATAGCAATCAGCCCCAGCATTTT. Encoded protein: CASSAPGQETQGNSNQPQHF.